One sample yielded the 5 T cell receptor beta chains listed below, sequenced in a study of cytomegalovirus exposure and HLA in healthy donors. It was with 60 Vbeta and 13 Jbeta primers that the PCR ran. Generated by immunoSEQ multiplex PCR, the TCRdb table keeps only in-frame clones and is missing some. The repertoire consists of 75,000 to 90,000 clones, with 63% occurring once and the leading ten covering roughly 15%. What was sequenced was PBMCs. These receptors were obtained from a woman between 40 and 55 years old in good health and CMV-seropositive.

V usage is TRBV2 and J usage is TRBJ2-2; 15 bases line up with TRBD2. Trimming cost V 8 bases and J 7 bases; bases outside gene matches: 2. The CDR3 is 14 amino acids. CDR1 SNHLY and CDR2 FYNNEI come from the germline V gene. The CDR3 nucleotides read TGTGCCAGCCGGGGACTAGCGGGAGGCGGGGAGCTGTTTTTT. Amino acids: CASRGLAGGGELFF.

This clone was counted a single time. The J gene is TRBJ1-2, the V gene TRBV4-3, with a possible D match to TRBD1 (5 bases). Germline lookup yields CDR1 LGHNA and CDR2 YSLEER. The CDR3 contains 16 residues. V lost 1 base and J 6 bases, leaving 18 bases between the germline ends. CDR3 sequence reads: CASSQAGGGTVNGYTF. CDR3 DNA sequence: TGCGCCAGCAGCCAAGCAGGTGGGGGGACCGTTAATGGCTACACCTTC.

The rearrangement uses TRBV5-8 and TRBJ1-4; D might be TRBD1 (5 bases). V was cut by 7 bases and J by 7 bases, with 14 bases left in between. CDR1 is SGHTS and CDR2 is YDEGEE in the germline V gene. This CDR3 is built from 13 residues. The CDR3 protein is CASRRRGGEKLFF. The DNA for the CDR3 is TGTGCCAGCCGGCGGCGGGGGGGTGAAAAACTGTTTTTT.

This clone occurred a few times. This chain connects TRBV5-4 to TRBJ2-7; weak D call: TRBD2 (5 bases). There are 13 residues in the CDR3. Deletions cut 5 bases from V and 4 bases from J, with 13 bases between. CDR1 and CDR2 from the germline V gene are SGHNT and YYREEE (reference sequence). The CDR3 spells CASRFFGKYEQYF. The CDR3 DNA follows: TGTGCCAGCAGATTTTTCGGGAAATACGAGCAGTACTTC. Together with reference TRBV5-4 and TRBJ2-7, the CDR3 gives the full variable domain: ETGVTQSPTHLIKTRGQQVTLRCSSQSGHNTVSWYQQALGQGPQFIFQYYREEENGRGNFPPRFSGLQFPNYSSELNVNALELDDSALYLCASRFFGKYEQYFGPGTRLTVT.

The chain is built from TRBV2 and TRBJ2-7; 10 bases line up with TRBD2. The CDR3 is 15 residues long. Trimming at V came to 2 bases and at J to 4 bases, leaving 5 bases not matched to a gene. Germline CDR1 and CDR2: SNHLY and FYNNEI. The CDR3 nucleotides read TGTGCCAGCAGTGAAAGGGCTAGCGGGGGATACGAGCAGTACTTC. Translating gives CASSERASGGYEQYF.